The next 16 T cell receptor beta chains were all read from a single sample in a study of molecular identifiers for immune sequencing clone quantification. TCRdb reanalysed the PCR reads using MiXCR and keeps one entry per CDR3 protein. Of a few hundred thousand distinct CDR3 sequences in the sample, roughly 24% were seen once. Source material: naive CD8+ T cells from blood, with Jurkat cell RNA spiked in. As for subset: FACS-sorted CD8+CD4-CCR7+CD45RA+ naive T cells. The receptors were gathered from a human donor in good health. Some libraries in this study had Jurkat cell RNA spiked in.

The gene calls are TRBV6-6 and TRBJ1-2; no firm D call. Trimming took off 7 bases at V and 1 base at J, with 10 bases between the two ends. CDR3 length: 13 amino acids. Germline values: CDR1 MNHNY, CDR2 SVGAGI (reference sequence). The CDR3 protein is CASTQTDNYGYTF. DNA of the CDR3: TGTGCCAGCACCCAAACCGATAACTATGGCTACACCTTC.

This chain uses TRBV10-3 with TRBJ2-5; TRBD1 is a possible D gene (5 bases). The CDR3 is made up of 15 amino acids. The germline V gene encodes CDR1 ENHRY and CDR2 SYGVKD. V shed 0 bases and J shed 1 base, with 9 bases lying between them. The DNA of the CDR3 is TGTGCCATCAGTGAGTCGGCAGGGCGCCAAGAGACCCAGTACTTC. It is translated as CAISESAGRQETQYF.

This clonotype has a count of ten or more. This chain uses TRBV7-9 with TRBJ1-1, with D possibly matching TRBD1 (5 bases). Between the trimmed V and J ends, which lost 2 bases and 5 bases, there was a span of 9 bases. The CDR3 runs 13 residues. Germline V gives CDR1 SEHNR, CDR2 FQNEAQ (reference sequence). Here the CDR3 reads CASSLPGRTEAFF. The DNA of the CDR3 is TGTGCCAGCAGCTTACCAGGGCGGACTGAAGCTTTCTTT.

Note on this clonotype: This clone may be a read error of a much larger clone one base away. The CDR3 end shows no conserved phenylalanine or tryptophan, and so a read error is likely. This sequence joins TRBV5-3 and TRBJ2-7, with unresolved D. TRBV5-3 is an ORF, and what it does is uncertain. V lost 8 bases, J lost 4 bases, and 16 bases lay in between. The CDR3 length is 13 residues. As DNA, the CDR3 is TGTGCCAGCAGCCAAAAATCCTCTTACGAGCAGTACTCC. It translates to CASSQKSSYEQYS.

This clonotype was detected only a few times. The rearrangement links TRBV27 to TRBJ2-7, with a possible D match to TRBD2 (6 bases). Deletions cut 3 bases from V and 7 bases from J, with 16 bases between. Germline V lookup: CDR1 MNHEY, CDR2 SMNVEV (reference sequence). The CDR3 length is 14 residues. The CDR3 protein is CASSFSGDPLEQYF. CDR3 bases: TGTGCCAGCAGTTTTTCGGGGGACCCTCTAGAGCAGTACTTC.

As concerns this clonotype: One end of the junction varies from germline; a read error may be responsible. This chain links TRBV2 with TRBJ2-7; 8 bases match TRBD1. Looked up from germline, CDR1 is SNHLY and CDR2 is FYNNEI. This CDR3 contains 10 residues. The CDR3 DNA sequence: TGTGCCCGCAGGGGGCTGGAGCAGTACTTC. This translates into CARRGLEQYF.

Details on this clonotype: One end of the junction varies from germline; a read error may be responsible. The gene calls are TRBV18 and TRBJ2-3, with D unresolved. This CDR3 is built from 13 residues. The germline gives CDR1 KGHSH, CDR2 LQKENI. The DNA for the CDR3 is TGTGCCAGCCCACCATTCGGCACAGATACGCAGTATTTT. Protein: CASPPFGTDTQYF.

The V and J genes are TRBV19 and TRBJ2-7; 11 nucleotides line up with TRBD2. The CDR3 loop spans 16 amino acids. V trimming: 0 bases; J trimming: 3 bases; junction bases outside the gene matches: 4. Germline V gene lookup returns CDR1 LNHDA and CDR2 SQIVND (reference sequence). CDR3 in amino acids: CASSIEGLAEHYEQYF. For the CDR3, the DNA is TGTGCCAGTAGTATAGAGGGACTAGCGGAGCACTACGAGCAGTACTTC.

The chain combines TRBV27 with TRBJ2-2; 8 nucleotides align to TRBD2. This CDR3 contains 16 residues. Germline loops: CDR1 MNHEY, CDR2 SMNVEV (reference sequence). J was trimmed by 3 bases and V by 3 bases; bases with no gene match: 6. The CDR3, as DNA: TGTGCCAGCAGTTTTAGCGGGGCACCGGACACCGGGGAGCTGTTTTTT. This encodes CASSFSGAPDTGELFF.

The V and J genes are TRBV4-3 and TRBJ2-1; D gene ambiguous. CDR3 length equals 17 residues. Germline CDR1 LGHNA, CDR2 YSLEER. V was pared by 3 bases and J by 0 bases, with 15 bases between. CDR3 nucleotides: TGCGCCAGCAGCCAGGACCGGACGGGCAGCTCCTACAATGAGCAGTTCTTC. Translated, it gives CASSQDRTGSSYNEQFF.

The sample holds a few counts of this clonotype. This chain links TRBV11-2 with TRBJ2-7; a weak D match, TRBD2 (6 bases). V lost 5 bases, J lost 3 bases, and 20 bases lay in between. Germline V lookup: CDR1 SGHAT, CDR2 FQNNGV. The CDR3 extends over 16 amino acids. The CDR3 sequence: CASSRGGDLTHYEQYF. Written as DNA, the CDR3 is TGTGCCAGCAGCCGGGGCGGGGACCTGACACACTACGAGCAGTACTTC.

This chain links TRBV6-5 with TRBJ2-3; D is perhaps TRBD1 or TRBD2 (6 bases each). The V end was cut by 4 bases, the J end by 0 bases, with 26 bases between. The CDR3 totals 20 residues. Germline values: CDR1 MNHEY, CDR2 SVGAGI. CDR3 residues: CASSSEGGLQQKTSTDTQYF. Here the CDR3 DNA reads TGTGCCAGCAGTTCGGAGGGGGGCCTACAGCAGAAGACCAGCACAGATACGCAGTATTTT.

This clonotype was recorded a few times. This chain uses TRBV7-9 with TRBJ1-2; no clear D gene. Per germline, CDR1 SEHNR and CDR2 FQNEAQ (reference sequence). The CDR3 has 13 residues. V was clipped by 2 bases and J by 6 bases, with 10 bases between them. The CDR3 sequence: CASSLSGYDGYTF. The CDR3 DNA follows: TGTGCCAGCAGCTTAAGTGGTTACGATGGCTACACCTTC.

V and J are TRBV7-2 and TRBJ2-1; D may be TRBD1 (6 bases). V dropped 4 bases and J dropped 4 bases, with 23 bases sitting between them. CDR3 length equals 18 residues. Per the germline V gene, CDR1 is SGHTA and CDR2 is FQGNSA. The CDR3: CASSYDLGGPHPYNEQFF. The CDR3 DNA reads as TGTGCCAGCAGCTATGACTTAGGGGGACCTCACCCTTACAATGAGCAGTTCTTC.

As concerns this clonotype: This sequence may be a read error, since a much larger clone differs from it by one base. The chain employs TRBV20-1 and TRBJ2-7; D gene unclear. The germline CDR1 and CDR2 sequences are DFQATT and SNEGSKA (reference sequence). The length of the CDR3 is 11 residues. The CDR3 sequence: CSARAEYERYF. The CDR3 bases are TGCAGTGCGCGCGCGGAATACGAGCGGTACTTC.

On this clonotype itself: A much larger clone sits a single nucleotide away, making a read error possible. V usage is TRBV13 and J usage is TRBJ2-6; D assignment may be TRBD1 or TRBD2 (5 bases each). There are 15 residues in the CDR3. Looked up from germline, CDR1 is PRHDT and CDR2 is FYEKMQ (reference sequence). This CDR3 reads CASSLTTAGANVPTF. The CDR3 DNA follows: TGTGCCAGCAGCTTAACGACAGCCGGGGCCAACGTCCCGACTTTC. Filled out from reference TRBV13 and TRBJ2-6, the complete variable domain reads AAGVIQSPRHLIKEKRETATLKCYPIPRHDTVYWYQQGPGQDPQFLISFYEKMQSDKGSIPDRFSAQQFSDYHSELNMSSLELGDSALYFCASSLTTAGANVPTFGAGSRLTVL.